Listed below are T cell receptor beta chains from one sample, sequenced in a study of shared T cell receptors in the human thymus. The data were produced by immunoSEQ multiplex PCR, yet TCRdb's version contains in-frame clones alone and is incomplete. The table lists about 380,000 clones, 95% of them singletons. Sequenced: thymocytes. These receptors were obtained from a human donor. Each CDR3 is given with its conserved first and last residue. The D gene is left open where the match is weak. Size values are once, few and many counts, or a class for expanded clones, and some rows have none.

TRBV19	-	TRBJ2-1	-	TGTGCCAGTACCCAGCAGTCCAGCCTTGAGCAGTTCTTC	CASTQQSSLEQFF
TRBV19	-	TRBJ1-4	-	TGTGCCAGTAGTCCGGGACGGATGATTGCAACTAATGAAAAACTGTTTTTT	CASSPGRMIATNEKLFF
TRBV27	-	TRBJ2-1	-	TGTGCCAGCACTCTAACCGGGACTTACCTCTACAATGAGCAGTTCTTC	CASTLTGTYLYNEQFF
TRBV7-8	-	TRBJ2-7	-	TGTGCCAGCAGCTTTCTCCCAGGGGGGGAGCAGTACTTC	CASSFLPGGEQYF
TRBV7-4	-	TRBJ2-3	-	TGTGCCAGCAGCTTAGGGCGGGCAATGGGGACAGATACGCAGTATTTT	CASSLGRAMGTDTQYF
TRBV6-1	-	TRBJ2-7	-	TGTGCCAGCAGTCATACAGGGCTCACCTACGAGCAGTACTTC	CASSHTGLTYEQYF
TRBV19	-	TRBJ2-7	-	TGTGCCCTCTCCAAGGGACGAGGGAACGAGCAGTACTTC	CALSKGRGNEQYF
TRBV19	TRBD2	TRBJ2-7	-	TGTGCCAGTAGTGTAACTAGCGGGAGGGCCTACGAGCAGTACTTC	CASSVTSGRAYEQYF
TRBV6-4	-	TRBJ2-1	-	TGTGCCAGCAGTCCGGAGACTGGGGGCGACAATGAGCAGTTCTTC	CASSPETGGDNEQFF
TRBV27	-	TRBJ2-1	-	TGTGCCAGCAAGCCAGCTGCCGCCCCCTACAATGAGCAGTTCTTC	CASKPAAAPYNEQFF
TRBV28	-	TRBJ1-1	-	TGTGCCAGCAGTCCCCGGAAGGGAGACCTAGAAGCTTTCTTT	CASSPRKGDLEAFF
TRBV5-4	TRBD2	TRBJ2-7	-	TGTGCCAGCAGCTACCGACTAGCGGGAGGGGGGTACGAGCAGTACTTC	CASSYRLAGGGYEQYF
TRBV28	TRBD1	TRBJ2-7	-	TGTGCCACCCGGCGGGACAGGGGCGCCACTGCCGCCTACGAGCAGTACTTC	CATRRDRGATAAYEQYF
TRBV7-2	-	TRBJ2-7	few	TGTGCCAGCAGCTTAACTACGAGTGAGCAGTACTTC	CASSLTTSEQYF
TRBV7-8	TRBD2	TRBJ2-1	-	TGTGCCAGCAGCTTGCATATAGCGGGGAGCTCCTACAATGAGCAGTTCTTC	CASSLHIAGSSYNEQFF
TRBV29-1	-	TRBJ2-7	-	TGCAGCGTTGAAGATAGAACGGGACCATCCTACGAGCAGTACTTC	CSVEDRTGPSYEQYF
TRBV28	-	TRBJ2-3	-	TGTGCCAGCAGTCCCCTTACAGACCATATTTTCACAGATACGCAGTATTTT	CASSPLTDHIFTDTQYF
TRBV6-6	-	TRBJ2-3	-	TGTGCCAGCCCGCCCGGTCCGGCTAGCACAGATACGCAGTATTTT	CASPPGPASTDTQYF
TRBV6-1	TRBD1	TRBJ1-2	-	TGTGCCAGCAGTGAACTGACAGGGAACCCCTATGGCTACACCTTC	CASSELTGNPYGYTF
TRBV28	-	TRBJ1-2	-	TGTGCCAGCAGTTTACAGACCATCACAACTATGGACTACACCTTC	CASSLQTITTMDYTF
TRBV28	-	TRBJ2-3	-	TGTGCCAGCAGTAATCCCCCCCGGGGTATTGCAGATACGCAGTATTTT	CASSNPPRGIADTQYF
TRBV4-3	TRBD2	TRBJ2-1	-	TGCGCCAGCAGCCAGCCGACTAGCGGGAGAAGGGACAATGAGCAGTTCTTC	CASSQPTSGRRDNEQFF
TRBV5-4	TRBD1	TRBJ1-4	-	TGTGCCAGCAGCTTCCGAGGGGCGGGGACAGGGAATGAAAAACTGTTTTTT	CASSFRGAGTGNEKLFF
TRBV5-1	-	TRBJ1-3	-	TGCGCCAGCAGCTGGGAAGCCGGGCCCCTTTTTGGAAACACCATATATTTT	CASSWEAGPLFGNTIYF
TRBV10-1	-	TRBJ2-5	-	TGCGCCAGCAGCGGATGGAATTTGACCCAGTACTTC	CASSGWNLTQYF
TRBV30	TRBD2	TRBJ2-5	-	TGTGCCTGGACGGGACTAGCAGAAGAGACCCAGTACTTC	CAWTGLAEETQYF
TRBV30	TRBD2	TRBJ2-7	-	TGTGCCTGGGGCCCCCGGGAGGCCTACGAGCAGTACTTC	CAWGPREAYEQYF
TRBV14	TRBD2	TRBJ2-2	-	TGTGCCAGCAGCCACGCCCAGCGGGGCACCGGGGAGCTGTTTTTT	CASSHAQRGTGELFF
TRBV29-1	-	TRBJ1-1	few	TGCAGCGTTGTAGGGGGAGAAGCTTTCTTT	CSVVGGEAFF
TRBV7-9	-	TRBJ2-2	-	TGTGCCAGCAGCTTAGCGCCCCCTAGCAAGGTCGGCGGGGAGCTGTTTTTT	CASSLAPPSKVGGELFF
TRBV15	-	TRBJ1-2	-	TGTGCCACCAGCACAGGAACCCGACCCCCCCGAGAGGTCTATGGCTACACCTTC	CATSTGTRPPREVYGYTF
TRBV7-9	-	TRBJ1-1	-	TGTGCCAGCAGCTCCGGACGGACGAACACTGAAGCTTTCTTT	CASSSGRTNTEAFF
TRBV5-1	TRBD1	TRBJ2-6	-	TGCGCCAGCAGCCTTATATGGACAGGTTCTCGCTCTGGGGCCAACGTCCTGACTTTC	CASSLIWTGSRSGANVLTF
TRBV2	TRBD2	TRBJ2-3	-	TGTGCCAGCAGAGTGACTAGCGGGAGCACAGATACGCAGTATTTT	CASRVTSGSTDTQYF
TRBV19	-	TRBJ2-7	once	TGTGCCAGTAGTATAGAACAAGGCTACGAGCAGTACTTC	CASSIEQGYEQYF
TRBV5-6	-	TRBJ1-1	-	TGTGCCAGCAGCTTGCAGGGCTGGGGTGAAGCTTTCTTT	CASSLQGWGEAFF
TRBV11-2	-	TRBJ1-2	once	TGTGCCAGCAGCTTAATGGGTGCGGTGCAGGGCCATGGCTACACCTTC	CASSLMGAVQGHGYTF
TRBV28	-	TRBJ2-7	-	TGTGCCAGCAGTTTGGAATTGGAGGACGGTGTCTACGAGCAGTACTTC	CASSLELEDGVYEQYF
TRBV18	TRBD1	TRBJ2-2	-	TGTGCCAGCTCACCACCCACACAGGGGATGGACTTTACCTCTGTTCTTAACACCGGGGAGCTGTTTTTT	CASSPPTQGMDFTSVLNTGELFF
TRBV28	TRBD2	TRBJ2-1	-	TGTGCCAGCAGTTTAGGGCACAAGGGACTAGCGGGAGTTCACAATGAGCAGTTCTTC	CASSLGHKGLAGVHNEQFF
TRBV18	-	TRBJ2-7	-	TGTGCCAGCTCACCTCGGTCCCCATACCCCTACGAGCAGTACTTC	CASSPRSPYPYEQYF
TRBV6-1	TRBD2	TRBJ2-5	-	TGTGCCAGCAGTGCCATCGGACTAGCGGGCGCCAGGGGTGACCAGTACTTC	CASSAIGLAGARGDQYF
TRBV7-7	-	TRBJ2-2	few	TGTGCCAGCAGCTCGATGCGCGGGCTGAACACCGGGGAGCTGTTTTTT	CASSSMRGLNTGELFF
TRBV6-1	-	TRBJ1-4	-	TGTGCCAGCAGTCCGCCCCGGGAGACTAATGAAAAACTGTTTTTT	CASSPPRETNEKLFF
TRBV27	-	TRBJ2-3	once	TGTGCCAGCAGTTTCCCCATGACAGATACGCAGTATTTT	CASSFPMTDTQYF
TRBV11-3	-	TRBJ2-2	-	TGTGCCAGCAGCCCTGGGACAGTTGGAGGGGCCGGGGAGCTGTTTTTT	CASSPGTVGGAGELFF
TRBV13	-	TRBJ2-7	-	TGTGCCAGCAGCTTAGAAGGCGCCTACGAGCAGTACTTC	CASSLEGAYEQYF
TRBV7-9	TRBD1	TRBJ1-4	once	TGTGCCAGCGGGCGCGGACAGGGGGCTAGGACTAATGAAAAACTGTTTTTT	CASGRGQGARTNEKLFF
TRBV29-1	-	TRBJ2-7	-	TGCAGCGTTTCCGGGGGAACCTACGAGCAGTACTTC	CSVSGGTYEQYF
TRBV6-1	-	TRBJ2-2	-	TGTGCCAGCAGTGCCACCTATCGAGACTATAAGAACACCGGGGAGCTGTTTTTT	CASSATYRDYKNTGELFF
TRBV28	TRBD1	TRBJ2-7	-	TGTGCCAGCAGTACGGGACAGGGGGCCTACGAGCAGTACTTC	CASSTGQGAYEQYF
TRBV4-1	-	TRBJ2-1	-	TGCGCCAGCAGCCAAGAGAAGTGGGAGCAGTTCTTC	CASSQEKWEQFF
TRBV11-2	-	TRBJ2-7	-	TGTGCCAGCGTTGAGGCTACGGGACTGGCCTACGAGCAGTACTTC	CASVEATGLAYEQYF